These 5 T cell receptor beta chains share one sample of origin, sequenced in a study of cytomegalovirus exposure and HLA in healthy donors. PCR was performed using 60 Vbeta and 13 Jbeta primers. Produced via immunoSEQ multiplex PCR; TCRdb's table is partial and in-frame only. The sample includes 150,000 to 200,000 clones, approximately 80% of them seen just once. The sequencing sample was made of PBMCs. The receptors shown here come from a woman in her forties or fifties in good health and CMV-seropositive.

The CDR3 DNA reads as TGTGCCAGCAGCTTAAACACGGCTAGCGGGAGACGAGAGCAGTTCTTC. It translates to CASSLNTASGRREQFF. This chain joins TRBV11-1 and TRBJ2-1, with 10 bases aligning to TRBD2. Germline CDR1 is SGHAT and CDR2 is FQDESV (reference sequence). Trimming removed 2 bases from V and 10 bases from J; junction bases left unmatched: 11. The CDR3 is 16 residues long.

About this clone: Within the sample, other DNA sequences also encode this same CDR3. This chain connects TRBV20-1 to TRBJ2-1; TRBD2 matches 8 bases. Germline V gene data show CDR1 as DFQATT and CDR2 as SNEGSKA (reference sequence). The CDR3 extends over 11 amino acids. Losses at the gene ends were 6 bases for V and 8 bases for J; bases not matched to a gene: 3. The CDR3 sequence is CSAAGVDEQFF. CDR3 nucleotides: TGCAGTGCAGCGGGAGTCGATGAGCAGTTCTTC.

The J gene is TRBJ2-1, the V gene TRBV4-2; 10 bases are a match to TRBD2. V gave up 0 bases and J gave up 10 bases; unmatched junction bases: 6. The CDR3 runs to 15 residues. CDR1 is LGHNA and CDR2 is YNFKEQ in the germline V gene. CDR3 DNA: TGTGCCAGCAGCCAAGAGGAGCGGGGGGGCGGAGAGCAGTTCTTC. Its translation is CASSQEERGGGEQFF.

A word on this clone: A read error may produce the germline difference seen at one junction end. The chain joins TRBV7-9 to TRBJ2-7; 7 positions match TRBD1. The CDR3 has 16 residues. Germline assignment: CDR1 SEHNR and CDR2 FQNEAQ (reference sequence). The CDR3 spells CASSLGTAGTVYERYF. The CDR3 nucleotides are TGTGCCAGCAGCTTAGGGACCGCCGGGACAGTCTACGAGCGGTACTTC.

The chain carries TRBV6-5 and TRBJ1-2; the D gene is possibly TRBD1 (6 bases). V was clipped by 5 bases and J by 6 bases, with 13 bases between them. This CDR3 region has 13 residues. Germline V lookup: CDR1 MNHEY, CDR2 SVGAGI. CDR3 residues: CASSPLWGHGYTF. Written as DNA, the CDR3 is TGTGCCAGCAGTCCTTTATGGGGGCATGGCTACACCTTC.